This entry describes one T cell receptor beta chain. TCRdb's copy holds only in-frame clones and misses some; the assay was immunoSEQ multiplex PCR. The top ten clones hold roughly 0.36% of a sample with roughly 2.2 million clones, approximately 95% of them seen once. The record originates from a study of shared clonotypes between healthy human individuals. CDR3 size: 15 residues. Unmatched junction bases numbered 9, after V lost 4 bases and J lost 3 bases. Germline CDR1 is SGHRS and CDR2 is YFSETQ. This TCR was recovered from a man aged 18 to 30 in good health. Some clones in this sample may be carry-over from other donors' samples. V is TRBV5-1 and J is TRBJ2-7; TRBD1 agrees at 8 bases. The sample taken for sequencing was naive CD4+ T cells from PBMCs. The sample's subset: CD45RA+ positively selected. The CDR3 bases are TGCGCCAGCAGCGGGGGGACAGGTGGTGTCTACGAGCAGTACTTC. This sequence encodes CASSGGTGGVYEQYF.